This passage covers 17 T cell receptor beta chains from one sample sequenced in a study of cytomegalovirus exposure and HLA in healthy donors. With 60 Vbeta and 13 Jbeta primers, the PCR was carried out. Using immunoSEQ multiplex PCR, the repertoire was profiled, and TCRdb retains in-frame clones only, with some absent. In the table there are around 130,000 clones, about four fifths of which are singletons. The sample comprised PBMCs. The source of these receptors is a man younger than 45 in good health and CMV-seronegative.

About this clone itself: This sample also contains other DNA sequences that code for the same CDR3. The chain recombines TRBV5-8 with TRBJ2-4, with 8 bases identical to TRBD1. The CDR3 runs 15 residues. The germline gives CDR1 SGHTS, CDR2 YDEGEE. Trimming took 0 bases from V and 3 from J; bases not matched to a gene: 2. CDR3 region: CASSLAGQGKNIQYF. The CDR3 DNA reads as TGTGCCAGCAGCTTGGCTGGACAGGGCAAAAACATTCAGTACTTC.

On this clone itself: Other DNA sequences in the same sample also yield this CDR3. The rearrangement joins TRBV5-1 to TRBJ1-1; possibly TRBD1 for D (5 bases). The CDR3 loop spans 14 amino acids. The V and J ends lost 1 base and 0 bases respectively, with 7 bases between them. Germline CDR1 reads SGHRS; CDR2 reads YFSETQ. The CDR3 reads CASSLQDMNTEAFF. The CDR3 DNA follows: TGCGCCAGCAGCTTGCAGGACATGAACACTGAAGCTTTCTTT.

The rearrangement links TRBV27 to TRBJ2-3; 8 nucleotides align to TRBD2. The CDR3 is made up of 16 amino acids. From germline, CDR1 is MNHEY and CDR2 SMNVEV (reference sequence). J was trimmed by 5 bases and V by 6 bases; bases with no gene match: 13. In DNA, the CDR3 is TGTGCCAGCAGCCAGGGCTGGCGGGGGGTAGGAGATACGCAGTATTTT. It encodes CASSQGWRGVGDTQYF.

This chain joins TRBV18 and TRBJ2-3, with 7 nucleotides matching TRBD2. The CDR3 loop spans 16 amino acids. The J segment lost 4 bases and the V segment lost 0 bases, leaving 7 bases of the junction unmatched. Germline CDR1 and CDR2: KGHSH and LQKENI. Here the CDR3 reads CASSPPGGRGADTQYF. For the CDR3, the DNA is TGTGCCAGCTCACCACCGGGCGGGAGAGGGGCAGATACGCAGTATTTT. Based on the CDR3 plus reference TRBV18 and TRBJ2-3, the full variable domain is NAGVMQNPRHLVRRRGQEARLRCSPMKGHSHVYWYRQLPEEGLKFMVYLQKENIIDESGMPKERFSAEFPKEGPSILRIQQVVRGDSAAYFCASSPPGGRGADTQYFGPGTRLTVL.

This CDR3 is CASSQSRGRTSYEQYF. In DNA, the CDR3 is TGTGCCAGCAGCCAGAGCAGGGGGAGGACGTCGTACGAGCAGTACTTC. The V call is TRBV7-9, the J call TRBJ2-7, with D possibly being TRBD1 (7 bases). CDR1 and CDR2 (germline): SEHNR, FQNEAQ (reference sequence). V was cut by 5 bases and J by 4 bases, with 21 bases left in between. The CDR3 consists of 16 residues.

The chain combines TRBV27 with TRBJ1-5; 10 nucleotides align to TRBD1. This CDR3 comprises 15 residues. Germline V gene lookup returns CDR1 MNHEY and CDR2 SMNVEV (reference sequence). Trimming removed 5 bases from V and 0 bases from J; junction bases left unmatched: 1. The CDR3 nucleotides read TGTGCCAGCAGTAGGACAGGGGGTAGCAATCAGCCCCAGCATTTT. It is translated as CASSRTGGSNQPQHF.

The chain combines TRBV7-2 with TRBJ1-2; no reliable D call. The CDR3 extends over 15 amino acids. Trimming took 5 bases from V and 5 from J, leaving 18 bases between them. The germline V gene has CDR1 SGHTA and CDR2 FQGNSA. CDR3 bases: TGTGCCAGCAGCCCTCGACTCAAGAGTCAGTATGGCTACACCTTC. Translation gives CASSPRLKSQYGYTF.

This chain links TRBV18 with TRBJ2-2; a possible D gene is TRBD1 (5 bases). Between the trimmed V and J ends, which lost 3 bases and 1 base, there was a span of 6 bases. The length of the CDR3 is 14 residues. Germline CDR1 reads KGHSH; CDR2 reads LQKENI. CDR3 protein: CASSPGQNTGELFF. Written as DNA, the CDR3 is TGTGCCAGCTCACCCGGACAGAACACCGGGGAGCTGTTTTTT.

The chain uses TRBV7-9 and TRBJ1-5; TRBD1 aligns across 7 bases. This CDR3 region has 14 residues. Germline V gene data show CDR1 as SEHNR and CDR2 as FQNEAQ (reference sequence). V lost 4 bases, J lost 8 bases, and 8 bases stayed unmatched. The DNA of the CDR3 is TGTGCCAGCAGCTCGGACAGGACTTTAGAGCCCCAGCATTTT. Translating gives CASSSDRTLEPQHF.

This rearrangement joins TRBV6-6 to TRBJ1-1; TRBD1 might be the D (6 bases). Germline V gene lookup returns CDR1 MNHNY and CDR2 SVGAGI (reference sequence). CDR3 length: 14 amino acids. The V gene lost 6 bases and the J gene lost 1 base, with 12 bases spanning the gap. This CDR3 is CASRLTGSNTEAFF. CDR3 nucleotides: TGTGCCAGCAGACTCACAGGGTCGAACACTGAAGCTTTCTTT.

This clone was seen a single time. CDR3 nucleotides: TGTGCCACCAGCGGGGGACTAGCGGGAGTTAGTGAGCAGTTCTTC. Translated: CATSGGLAGVSEQFF. The rearrangement joins TRBV15 to TRBJ2-1; TRBD2 agrees at 14 bases. Germline CDR1 is LNHNV and CDR2 is YYDKDF (reference sequence). Trimming removed 5 bases from V and 9 bases from J; junction bases left unmatched: 6. The CDR3 runs to 15 residues.

This clone was detected only a few times. The chain couples TRBV15 to TRBJ1-2; D is unresolved. Germline values: CDR1 LNHNV, CDR2 YYDKDF (reference sequence). CDR3 length equals 15 residues. The ends were cut back, 0 bases at V and 6 bases at J, with 14 bases in the middle. CDR3: CATSRDGGWRDGYTF. The CDR3 DNA reads TGTGCCACCAGCAGAGACGGTGGCTGGAGGGATGGCTACACCTTC.

The rearrangement links TRBV28 to TRBJ2-1; 13 bases fit TRBD2. CDR3 size: 18 residues. Germline V gene sequence: CDR1 MDHEN, CDR2 SYDVKM. The ends lost 4 bases at V and 6 bases at J; junction bases unmatched: 12. This CDR3 is CASSSPILTSGRANEQFF. In nucleotides, the CDR3 is TGTGCCAGCAGTTCCCCCATCCTAACTAGCGGGAGGGCCAATGAGCAGTTCTTC.

V usage is TRBV4-1 and J usage is TRBJ1-5; weak D call: TRBD1 (5 bases). Trimming pared 1 base from V and 2 bases from J, leaving 15 bases between. This CDR3 is built from 17 residues. CDR1 and CDR2 from the germline V gene are MGHRA and YSYEKL. CDR3 bases: TGCGCCAGCAGCCAAGGACTAGCAGGGTCCCGCAATCAGCCCCAGCATTTT. Translated, it gives CASSQGLAGSRNQPQHF.

In this sample, this clone turned up once. The rearrangement links TRBV18 to TRBJ2-7, with TRBD1 matching 9 bases. Germline CDR1 is KGHSH and CDR2 is LQKENI. After removal of 4 bases from V and 4 bases from J, the junction contained 11 bases not matched to a gene. This CDR3 spans 16 amino acids. The DNA for the CDR3 is TGTGCCAGCTCACTACCGAGGACAGGGGTTATTTACGAGCAGTACTTC. Its protein product is CASSLPRTGVIYEQYF.

The J gene is TRBJ1-6, the V gene TRBV5-6; 8 nucleotides align to TRBD1. V was clipped by 2 bases and J by 11 bases; unmatched bases: 9. CDR3 length: 15 residues. Germline CDR1 SGHDT, CDR2 YYEEEE. CDR3 residues: CASSFSSGGATPLHF. The CDR3 DNA reads TGTGCCAGCAGCTTTTCTTCAGGGGGCGCGACACCCCTCCACTTT.

The chain carries TRBV15 and TRBJ2-3; TRBD2 matches at 10 bases. Looked up from germline, CDR1 is LNHNV and CDR2 is YYDKDF (reference sequence). The CDR3 length is 17 residues. Trimming at V came to 1 base and at J to 4 bases, leaving 8 bases not matched to a gene. CDR3 sequence reads: CATSRGQRGGLSDTQYF. The CDR3 DNA reads as TGTGCCACCAGCAGAGGACAGCGGGGGGGCCTATCAGATACGCAGTATTTT.